This TCR beta chain was observed in a study of T cell repertoires in cytomegalovirus infection. Study information: Alongside well-studied HLA-B-restricted CMV epitopes, recently identified HLA-C-restricted CMV epitopes were also used. Study-wide results and limits: CMV carriers having the relevant HLA were flagged by cumulative public TCR beta family frequency.

In this sample, this clonotype turned up many times. Its antigen is still unknown. Looked up from germline, CDR1 is SGHAT and CDR2 is FQNNGV. The CDR3 is 15 amino acids. V gave up 1 base and J gave up 10 bases, with 17 bases separating them. TCRdb reprocessed the reads with MiXCR, giving one entry per CDR3 protein. The sample holds 300,000 or so distinct CDR3 sequences, around 25% seen once. The sequenced sample was cultured PBMCs, obtained from culture after CMV antigen stimulation. The chain is built from TRBV11-2 and TRBJ2-4; D gene ambiguous. The TCR was taken from a human donor in good health (CMV status not recorded). Some clones in this sample may be carry-over from other donors' samples. CDR3 in DNA: TGTGCCAGCAGCTTAGCCCCCGGTACTCAAGGGATTCAGTACTTC. Translating gives CASSLAPGTQGIQYF. Drawing the rest from reference TRBV11-2 and TRBJ2-4, the complete variable domain is EAGVAQSPRYKIIEKRQSVAFWCNPISGHATLYWYQQILGQGPKLLIQFQNNGVVDDSQLPKDRFSAERLKGVDSTLKIQPAKLEDSAVYLCASSLAPGTQGIQYFGAGTRLSVL.